This T cell receptor beta chain originates from a study of tumor and adjacent non-tumor tissue in lung cancer. General study results and limits: Significantly higher TCR diversity was found in tumor than normal lung.

As for this clonotype: Its specificity is unknown.

In germline, CDR1 is ENHRY, CDR2 SYGVKD. The V gene end was trimmed by 5 bases and the J gene end by 10 bases; junction bases not matched to a gene: 14. The CDR3 contains 16 residues. Three rounds of nested PCR, following a modified ARM-PCR protocol, produced the TCRbeta library. Using its own MiXCR run on the multiplex PCR reads, TCRdb lists one record per CDR3 protein. The top ten hold more than 30% of the sample, which has about 98,000 distinct CDR3 sequences, about 80% seen once. This sample's RNA came from whole unsorted tissue. The normal lung tissue was taken more than 3 cm from the tumor edge. Between August and November 2014, newly diagnosed, chemotherapy-naive lung cancer patients underwent thoracic surgery in China.

The chain couples TRBV10-3 to TRBJ1-5, with 10 bases aligning to TRBD1. This clonotype was obtained from a man in his sixties with small cell lung cancer. Sequenced: distant non-tumor lung tissue. The CDR3 coding sequence is TGTGCCATCAGTAATCAGGGACAGGGGACCGGGCAACCCCAGCATTTT. Residues: CAISNQGQGTGQPQHF.